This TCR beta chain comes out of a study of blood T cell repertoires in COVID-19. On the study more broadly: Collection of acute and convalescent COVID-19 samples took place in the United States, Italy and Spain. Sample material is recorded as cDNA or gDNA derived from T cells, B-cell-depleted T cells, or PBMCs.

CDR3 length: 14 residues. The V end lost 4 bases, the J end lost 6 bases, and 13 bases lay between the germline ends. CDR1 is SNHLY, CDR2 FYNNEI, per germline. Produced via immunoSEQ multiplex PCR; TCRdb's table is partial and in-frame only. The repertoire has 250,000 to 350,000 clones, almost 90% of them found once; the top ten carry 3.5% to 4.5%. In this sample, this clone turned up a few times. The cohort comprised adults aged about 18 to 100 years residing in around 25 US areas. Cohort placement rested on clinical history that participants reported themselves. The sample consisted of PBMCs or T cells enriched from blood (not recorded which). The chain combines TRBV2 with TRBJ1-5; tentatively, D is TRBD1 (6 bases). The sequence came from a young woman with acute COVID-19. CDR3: CASSVGQGSQPQHF. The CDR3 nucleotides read TGTGCCAGCAGTGTGGGGCAGGGGAGTCAGCCCCAGCATTTT. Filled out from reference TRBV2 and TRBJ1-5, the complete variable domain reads EPEVTQTPSHQVTQMGQEVILRCVPISNHLYFYWYRQILGQKVEFLVSFYNNEISEKSEIFDDQFSVERPDGSNFTLKIRSTKLEDSAMYFCASSVGQGSQPQHFGDGTRLSIL.